By its share, the clone carrying this TCR beta chain is medium-sized. Its antigen is still unknown. Deletions cut 5 bases from V and 0 bases from J, with 12 bases between. The CDR3 sequence is 15 residues long. CDR1 MDHEN and CDR2 SYDVKM come from the germline V gene. This sample stems from a study of OX40 agonist ivuxolimab in advanced cancers. Study-level background: Every 2 weeks, ivuxolimab was infused into the patients intravenously at between 0.01 and 10 mg/kg. Study results and limitations: Clones of CD4+ and CD8+ blood T cells grew by week 6 at doses of 0.1 to 3.0 mg/kg. The expanded peripheral T cells' antigen specificity was not determined.

Blood got drawn at baseline, again on cycle 4 day 1, and then on cycle 7 day 1. Only in-frame clones appear in the TCRdb table, and some are missing; sequencing was by immunoSEQ multiplex PCR. The sample has tens of thousands of clones; 90% to 95% are singletons. This sequence joins TRBV28 and TRBJ2-3; possible D gene TRBD2, 6 bases. This clonotype was sampled from an adult with an advanced solid tumor such as melanoma, head and neck, liver or kidney cancer. Source: CD4+ or CD8+ T cells sorted from blood, taken in a trial of the OX40 agonist ivuxolimab. The CDR3 DNA reads TGTGCCAGCAGTGGGGAGCGGGTTAGCACAGATACGCAGTATTTT. Translation: CASSGERVSTDTQYF.